This T cell receptor beta chain was documented in a study of CD8 T cells in acute hepatitis C reinfection. Broader study findings: Diversity was high, without significant differences between resolver and chronic groups. One of thirteen outcome-independent public clonotypes used V04-02/J02-02. TRBV04 and TRBV06 were preferentially used in all groups, not explained by naive pool overrepresentation.

Germline CDR1 reads LNHNV; CDR2 reads YYDKDF (reference sequence). Between the trimmed V and J ends, which lost 5 bases and 6 bases, there was a span of 26 bases. This CDR3 is built from 17 residues. Method: immunoSEQ multiplex PCR; TCRdb's copy keeps in-frame clones and lacks some. The data show 1,400 or so clones, 50% seen once. Noted time point: acute HCV infection, within 168 days of estimated infection date. No in vitro expansion preceded sequencing of these hepatitis C virus-specific cells, which were studied ex vivo. This clone has just a few counts. The material sequenced was HCV NS3-1073 tetramer-sorted CD8+ T cells from PBMCs, taken during acute infection. The clonotype comes from a woman aged 18-29 years who spontaneously cleared hepatitis C infection. The chain couples TRBV15 to TRBJ2-7, with D perhaps TRBD1 (6 bases). The CDR3 region is CATSRGQAGVNPGEQYF. CDR3 sequence (DNA): TGTGCCACCAGCCGCGGCCAGGCAGGGGTTAATCCGGGCGAGCAGTACTTC.